Presented here are 21 T cell receptor beta chains from one specimen sequenced in a study of long-term antiretroviral therapy in people with HIV. At the survey level, the v3.0 immunoSEQ assay was run. Assay: immunoSEQ multiplex PCR; the TCRdb copy retains only in-frame clones and omits some. The data show 25,000 to 35,000 clones, approximately 90% seen once. Sequencing was performed on unsorted PBMCs, taken 3.1 years after starting antiretroviral therapy. These receptors originate from a man aged 18 to 29 with HIV.

This chain uses TRBV7-9 with TRBJ2-7, with TRBD2 matching over 8 bases. Losses at the gene ends were 5 bases for V and 9 bases for J; bases not matched to a gene: 3. CDR1 is SEHNR, CDR2 FQNEAQ, per germline (reference sequence). The CDR3 contains 11 residues. The CDR3 DNA sequence: TGTGCCAGCAGCCGTAGCGGGATGCAGTACTTC. Protein product: CASSRSGMQYF. The full variable domain, its missing parts supplied by reference TRBV7-9 and TRBJ2-7, is DTGVSQNPRHKITKRGQNVTFRCDPISEHNRLYWYRQTLGQGPEFLTYFQNEAQLEKSRLLSDRFSAERPKGSFSTLEIQRTEQGDSAMYLCASSRSGMQYFGPGTRLTVT.

The chain joins TRBV15 to TRBJ1-6, with D uncertain. In germline, CDR1 is LNHNV, CDR2 YYDKDF (reference sequence). The CDR3 is 10 amino acids. V lost 4 bases to trimming and J lost 8 bases, with 0 bases between them. In DNA form, the CDR3 reads TGTGCCACCAGCAATTCACCCCTCCACTTT. This codes for CATSNSPLHF.

The chain joins TRBV4-3 to TRBJ1-4; D not certain. Germline assignment: CDR1 LGHNA and CDR2 YSLEER. CDR3 length: 15 amino acids. The V gene lost 0 bases and the J gene lost 4 bases, with 9 bases spanning the gap. CDR3 sequence: CASSQDKGYNEKLFF. In DNA form, the CDR3 reads TGCGCCAGCAGCCAAGACAAGGGATATAATGAAAAACTGTTTTTT.

This rearrangement joins TRBV6-6 to TRBJ1-2, with 7 bases fitting TRBD1. V lost 8 bases to trimming and J lost 4 bases; unmatched junction nucleotides: 13. The CDR3 covers 15 residues. CDR1 and CDR2 (germline): MNHNY, SVGAGI (reference sequence). The CDR3 reads CASLTPGTVSYGYTF. CDR3 DNA sequence: TGTGCCAGCCTAACACCCGGGACAGTGAGCTATGGCTACACCTTC.

This clone was detected once. One end of the junction fails to match germline, which may point to a read error. V and J are TRBV6-1 and TRBJ2-5, with unresolved D. Germline lookup yields CDR1 MNHNS and CDR2 SASEGT. This CDR3 is 15 amino acids long. The CDR3 is CASSEAGGLEEIQYF. In nucleotides, the CDR3 is TGTGCCAGCAGTGAAGCGGGTGGCTTAGAAGAGATCCAGTACTTC.

The gene calls are TRBV4-1 and TRBJ2-7; D is unresolved. CDR3 length equals 14 residues. Germline CDR1 reads MGHRA; CDR2 reads YSYEKL. Between the trimmed V and J ends, which lost 2 bases and 3 bases, there was a span of 11 bases. In DNA, the CDR3 is TGCGCCAGCAGCCAATCATTTGTTGGCTACGAGCAGTACTTC. Amino acids: CASSQSFVGYEQYF.

The genes are TRBV7-9 and TRBJ1-5; D might be TRBD1 (5 bases). The ends were cut back, 4 bases at V and 9 bases at J, with 16 bases in the middle. Germline CDR1 reads SEHNR; CDR2 reads FQNEAQ (reference sequence). The CDR3 totals 14 residues. Written as DNA, the CDR3 is TGTGCCAGCAGCTATGACAGCCGGCTATCGCCCCAGCATTTT. Amino acid sequence: CASSYDSRLSPQHF.

This clone occurred once. The chain recombines TRBV5-5 with TRBJ2-5; D remains ambiguous. This CDR3 has 14 amino acids. Germline V gene lookup returns CDR1 SGHKS and CDR2 YYEKEE (reference sequence). V shed 0 bases and J shed 2 bases, with 8 bases lying between them. CDR3 sequence: CASSLGPEQETQYF. The CDR3 DNA reads as TGTGCCAGCAGCTTGGGACCAGAACAAGAGACCCAGTACTTC.

This sequence joins TRBV27 and TRBJ1-6; D possibly corresponds to TRBD1 (5 bases). Germline-derived CDR1 and CDR2 are MNHEY and SMNVEV (reference sequence). With 5 bases removed from V and 7 bases from J, the gap between germline ends came to 24 bases. The length of the CDR3 is 18 residues. This CDR3 is CASSPIRADGGPNSPLHF. CDR3 DNA: TGTGCCAGCAGTCCAATCCGCGCAGACGGGGGTCCCAATTCACCCCTCCACTTT.

The rearrangement links TRBV7-9 to TRBJ2-3, with TRBD2 identical over 12 bases. CDR1 is SEHNR, CDR2 FQNEAQ, per germline (reference sequence). The CDR3 loop spans 16 amino acids. The junction had 7 bases not matched to a gene; V was cut back by 5 bases and J by 4 bases. CDR3 protein: CASSHSSGRVADTQYF. The CDR3 coding sequence is TGTGCCAGCAGCCATTCTAGCGGGAGGGTTGCAGATACGCAGTATTTT.

The chain carries TRBV29-1 and TRBJ1-1; D may be TRBD1 (6 bases). This CDR3 has 14 residues. The germline V gene has CDR1 SQVTM and CDR2 ANQGSEA. The germline V and J ends were trimmed by 6 bases and 5 bases, with 19 bases remaining between them. The CDR3 reads CSVGGWGRETEAFF. The CDR3 nucleotides read TGCAGCGTGGGGGGATGGGGGCGGGAGACTGAAGCTTTCTTT.

The chain joins TRBV25-1 to TRBJ1-1; D perhaps matches TRBD1 (5 bases). Germline loops: CDR1 MGHDK, CDR2 SYGVNS. The CDR3 consists of 16 residues. Trimming took off 3 bases at V and 4 bases at J, with 18 bases between the two ends. CDR3 sequence: CASSDPAAGMGTEAFF. In nucleotides, the CDR3 is TGTGCCAGCAGTGACCCGGCGGCAGGGATGGGCACTGAAGCTTTCTTT. Drawing the rest from reference TRBV25-1 and TRBJ1-1, the complete variable domain is EADIYQTPRYLVIGTGKKITLECSQTMGHDKMYWYQQDPGMELHLIHYSYGVNSTEKGDLSSESTVSRIRTEHFPLTLESARPSHTSQYLCASSDPAAGMGTEAFFGQGTRLTVV.

On this clone: The identical CDR3 is also encoded by other nucleotide sequences in the sample. The chain recombines TRBV5-4 with TRBJ2-7, with D perhaps TRBD2 (5 bases). V was clipped by 0 bases and J by 7 bases, with 14 bases between them. The CDR3 is 14 amino acids. Germline CDR1 reads SGHNT; CDR2 reads YYREEE (reference sequence). This CDR3 is CASSLGERTYEQYF. In DNA, the CDR3 is TGTGCCAGCAGCTTGGGGGAGCGGACGTATGAGCAGTACTTC.

The chain recombines TRBV9 with TRBJ2-3; the match to TRBD1 covers 9 bases. This CDR3 spans 16 amino acids. The V gene's germline CDR1 is SGDLS and CDR2 YYNGEE. V trimming: 0 bases; J trimming: 3 bases; junction bases outside the gene matches: 5. In DNA form, the CDR3 reads TGTGCCAGCAGCGTAGGGCGGGACAGGGTTACAGATACGCAGTATTTT. It translates to CASSVGRDRVTDTQYF.

The gene calls are TRBV5-4 and TRBJ2-1; 8 nucleotides align to TRBD1. In germline, CDR1 is SGHNT, CDR2 YYREEE (reference sequence). Trimming cost V 3 bases and J 7 bases; bases outside gene matches: 0. The CDR3 is made up of 12 amino acids. The CDR3: CASSWTGNEQFF. As DNA, the CDR3 is TGTGCCAGCAGCTGGACAGGGAATGAGCAGTTCTTC.

This CDR3 is CASSSTTGITEAFF. DNA of the CDR3: TGTGCCAGCAGTTCCACGACAGGGATCACTGAAGCTTTCTTT. The chain recombines TRBV6-5 with TRBJ1-1, with 7 bases fitting TRBD1. The CDR3 consists of 14 residues. Germline CDR1 is MNHEY and CDR2 is SVGAGI. The V gene end was trimmed by 4 bases and the J gene end by 4 bases; junction bases not matched to a gene: 6.

V usage is TRBV7-2 and J usage is TRBJ1-5; D is unclear. The germline CDR1 and CDR2 sequences are SGHTA and FQGNSA. The CDR3 runs 12 residues. Trimming removed 2 bases from V and 6 bases from J, with 5 bases in between. DNA for the CDR3: TGTGCCAGCAGCTTACTAGGTCAGCCCCAGCATTTT. Protein: CASSLLGQPQHF.

This clone was found once. The rearrangement uses TRBV7-8 and TRBJ1-1; D remains unclear. Germline CDR1 reads SGHVS; CDR2 reads FQNEAQ. The CDR3 covers 16 residues. Deletions cut 0 bases from V and 1 base from J, with 12 bases between. Here the CDR3 reads CASSLARWLPNTEAFF. The DNA for the CDR3 is TGTGCCAGCAGCTTAGCCCGATGGCTACCGAACACTGAAGCTTTCTTT.

For the CDR3, the DNA is TGTGCCAGCAGCTTGGGAATGGGGGACGAGCAGTACTTC. Protein: CASSLGMGDEQYF. This sequence joins TRBV5-4 and TRBJ2-7; D is possibly TRBD1 or TRBD2 (5 bases each). Trimming pared 0 bases from V and 5 bases from J, leaving 9 bases between. The CDR3 is made up of 13 amino acids. Germline V gives CDR1 SGHNT, CDR2 YYREEE (reference sequence).

V and J are TRBV7-3 and TRBJ2-3; D unresolved. The germline V and J ends were trimmed by 2 bases and 1 base, with 4 bases remaining between them. The CDR3 sequence is 13 residues long. Germline assignment: CDR1 SGHTA and CDR2 FQGTGA. In DNA form, the CDR3 reads TGTGCCAGCAGCTTATGGGGCACAGATACGCAGTATTTT. This codes for CASSLWGTDTQYF. Combining the CDR3 with reference TRBV7-3 and TRBJ2-3 gives the whole variable domain GAGVSQTPSNKVTEKGKYVELRCDPISGHTALYWYRQSLGQGPEFLIYFQGTGAADDSGLPNDRFFAVRPEGSVSTLKIQRTERGDSAVYLCASSLWGTDTQYFGPGTRLTVL.

The rearrangement links TRBV7-3 to TRBJ1-1; D ambiguous. CDR1 and CDR2 (germline): SGHTA, FQGTGA. This CDR3 is built from 15 residues. The ends were cut back, 3 bases at V and 3 bases at J, with 14 bases in the middle. The CDR3 sequence is CASSLFGMSDTEAFF. CDR3 nucleotide sequence: TGTGCCAGCAGCTTGTTCGGGATGAGCGACACTGAAGCTTTCTTT.